The clone carrying this T cell receptor beta chain appeared once. Its antigen is unknown. The data originate from a study of T cells in Graves' hyperthyroidism and ophthalmopathy. Study-wide results and caveats: A model using 13 V-J features told ophthalmopathy apart from stable hyperthyroidism.

Ophthalmopathy patients had moderate-to-severe active disease, CAS ≥3, NOSPECS ≥4, and disease duration under 3 months. Amplification of TCR beta CDR3 regions used RNA as the template. HTBI primers were employed in a first-round RT-PCR of the TCR CDR3. TCRdb itself ran the multiplex PCR reads through MiXCR, one entry per CDR3 protein. Of 450,000 to 600,000 distinct CDR3 sequences in the sample, around 20% were seen once. V shed 5 bases and J 4 bases; nucleotides not matched to a gene: 8. Germline lookup yields CDR1 GTSNPN and CDR2 SVGIG (reference sequence). The CDR3 consists of 13 residues. The receptor's source is a man in his forties with Graves' ophthalmopathy. Sequencing was done on a sample of blood. V gene TRBV30 combines with J gene TRBJ2-7; 7 bases are a match to TRBD2. The CDR3 coding sequence is TGTGCCTGGGGTCTCTCCGGGGGGTACGAGCAGTACTTC. Translating gives CAWGLSGGYEQYF.